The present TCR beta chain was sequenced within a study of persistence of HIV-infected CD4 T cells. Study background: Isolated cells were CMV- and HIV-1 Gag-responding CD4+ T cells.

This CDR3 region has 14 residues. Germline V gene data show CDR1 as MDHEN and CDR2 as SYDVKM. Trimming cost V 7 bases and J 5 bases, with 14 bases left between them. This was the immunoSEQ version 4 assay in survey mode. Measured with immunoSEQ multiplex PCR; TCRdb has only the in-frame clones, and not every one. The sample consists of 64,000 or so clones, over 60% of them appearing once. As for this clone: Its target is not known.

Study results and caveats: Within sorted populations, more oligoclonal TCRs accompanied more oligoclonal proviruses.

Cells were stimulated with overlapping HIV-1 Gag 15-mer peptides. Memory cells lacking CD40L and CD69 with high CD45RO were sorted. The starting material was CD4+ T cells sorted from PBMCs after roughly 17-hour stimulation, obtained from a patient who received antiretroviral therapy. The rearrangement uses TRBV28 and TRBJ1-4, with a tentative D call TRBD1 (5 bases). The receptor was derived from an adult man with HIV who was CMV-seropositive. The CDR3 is CASKGLEGNEKLFF. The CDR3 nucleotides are TGTGCCAGCAAGGGGTTAGAAGGGAATGAAAAACTGTTTTTT.